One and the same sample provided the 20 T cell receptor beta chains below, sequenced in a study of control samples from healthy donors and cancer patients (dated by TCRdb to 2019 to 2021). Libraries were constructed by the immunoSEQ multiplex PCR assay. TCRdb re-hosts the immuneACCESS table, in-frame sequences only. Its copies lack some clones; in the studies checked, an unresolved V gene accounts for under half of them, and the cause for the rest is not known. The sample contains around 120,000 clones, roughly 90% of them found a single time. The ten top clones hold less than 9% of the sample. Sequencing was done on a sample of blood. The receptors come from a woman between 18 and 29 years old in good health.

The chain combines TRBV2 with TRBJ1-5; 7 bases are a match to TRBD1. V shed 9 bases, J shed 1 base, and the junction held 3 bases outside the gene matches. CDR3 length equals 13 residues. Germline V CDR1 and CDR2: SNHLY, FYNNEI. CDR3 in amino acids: CASDRESNQPQHF. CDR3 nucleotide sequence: TGTGCCAGTGACAGGGAGAGCAATCAGCCCCAGCATTTT. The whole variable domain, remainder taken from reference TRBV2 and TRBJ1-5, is EPEVTQTPSHQVTQMGQEVILRCVPISNHLYFYWYRQILGQKVEFLVSFYNNEISEKSEIFDDQFSVERPDGSNFTLKIRSTKLEDSAMYFCASDRESNQPQHFGDGTRLSIL.

As DNA, the CDR3 is TGTGCCAGCAGTCCCGGGGGCTCGAGGGCCTACGAGCAGTACTTC. Amino acids: CASSPGGSRAYEQYF. The chain combines TRBV28 with TRBJ2-7; D is perhaps TRBD1 or TRBD2 (6 bases each). Between the trimmed V and J ends, which lost 5 bases and 2 bases, there was a span of 16 bases. Looked up from germline, CDR1 is MDHEN and CDR2 is SYDVKM. This CDR3 is 15 amino acids long.

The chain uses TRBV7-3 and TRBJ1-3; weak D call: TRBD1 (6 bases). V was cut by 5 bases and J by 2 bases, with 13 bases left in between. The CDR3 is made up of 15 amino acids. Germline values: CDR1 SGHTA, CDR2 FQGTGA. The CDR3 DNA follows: TGTGCCAGCAGCCCCACCAGGGGCCCTGGAAACACCATATATTTT. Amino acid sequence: CASSPTRGPGNTIYF.

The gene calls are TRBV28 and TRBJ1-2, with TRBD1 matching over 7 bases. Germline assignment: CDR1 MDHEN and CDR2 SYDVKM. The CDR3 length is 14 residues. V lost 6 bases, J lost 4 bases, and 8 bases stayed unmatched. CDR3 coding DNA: TGTGCCAGCAGCCGATACAGGGGCGGCTATGGCTACACCTTC. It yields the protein CASSRYRGGYGYTF.

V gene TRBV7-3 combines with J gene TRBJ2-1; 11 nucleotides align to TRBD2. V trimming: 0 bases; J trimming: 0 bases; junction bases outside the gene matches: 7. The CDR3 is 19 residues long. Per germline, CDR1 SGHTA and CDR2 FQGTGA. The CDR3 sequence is CASSLTLLAGGPSYNEQFF. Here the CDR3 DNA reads TGTGCCAGCAGCTTAACGTTGTTAGCGGGAGGGCCCTCCTACAATGAGCAGTTCTTC.

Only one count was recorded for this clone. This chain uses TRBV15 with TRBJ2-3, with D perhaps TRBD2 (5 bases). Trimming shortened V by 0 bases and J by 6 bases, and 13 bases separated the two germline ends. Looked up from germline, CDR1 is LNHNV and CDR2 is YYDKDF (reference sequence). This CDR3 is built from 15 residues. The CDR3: CATSRELGVGDTQYF. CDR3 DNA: TGTGCCACCAGCAGAGAACTAGGAGTTGGTGATACGCAGTATTTT. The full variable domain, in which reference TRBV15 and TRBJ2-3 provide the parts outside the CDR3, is DAMVIQNPRYQVTQFGKPVTLSCSQTLNHNVMYWYQQKSSQAPKLLFHYYDKDFNNEADTPDNFQSRRPNTSFCFLDIRSPGLGDTAMYLCATSRELGVGDTQYFGPGTRLTVL.

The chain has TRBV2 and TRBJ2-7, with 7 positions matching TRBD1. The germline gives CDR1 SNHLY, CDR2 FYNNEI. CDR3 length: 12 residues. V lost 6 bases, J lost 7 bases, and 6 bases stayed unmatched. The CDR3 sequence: CASSGDSREQYF. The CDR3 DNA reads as TGTGCCAGCAGCGGGGACAGCCGGGAGCAGTACTTC. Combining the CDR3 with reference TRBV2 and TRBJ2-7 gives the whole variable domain EPEVTQTPSHQVTQMGQEVILRCVPISNHLYFYWYRQILGQKVEFLVSFYNNEISEKSEIFDDQFSVERPDGSNFTLKIRSTKLEDSAMYFCASSGDSREQYFGPGTRLTVT.

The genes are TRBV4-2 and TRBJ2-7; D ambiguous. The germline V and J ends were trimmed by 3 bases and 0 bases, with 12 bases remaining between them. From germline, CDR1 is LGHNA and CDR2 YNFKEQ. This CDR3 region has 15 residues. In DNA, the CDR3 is TGTGCCAGCAGCCAGCCTATGGGGTCCTCCTACGAGCAGTACTTC. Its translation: CASSQPMGSSYEQYF.

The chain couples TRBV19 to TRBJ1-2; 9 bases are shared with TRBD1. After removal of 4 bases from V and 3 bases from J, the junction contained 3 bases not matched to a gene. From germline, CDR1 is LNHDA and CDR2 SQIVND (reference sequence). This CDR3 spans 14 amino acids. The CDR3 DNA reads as TGTGCCAGTAGTACCGGGACAGGGTACTATGGCTACACCTTC. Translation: CASSTGTGYYGYTF.

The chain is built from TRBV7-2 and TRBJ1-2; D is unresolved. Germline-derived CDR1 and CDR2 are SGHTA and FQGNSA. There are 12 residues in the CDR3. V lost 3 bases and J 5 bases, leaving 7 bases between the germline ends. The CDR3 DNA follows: TGTGCCAGCAGCTTCAATTCATATGGCTACACCTTC. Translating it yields CASSFNSYGYTF.

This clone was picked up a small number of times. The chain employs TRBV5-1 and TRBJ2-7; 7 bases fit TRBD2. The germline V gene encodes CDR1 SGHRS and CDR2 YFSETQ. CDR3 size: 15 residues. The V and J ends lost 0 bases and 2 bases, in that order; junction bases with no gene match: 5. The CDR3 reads CASSLEAGRAYEQYF. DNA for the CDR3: TGCGCCAGCAGCTTGGAGGCAGGGAGGGCCTACGAGCAGTACTTC.

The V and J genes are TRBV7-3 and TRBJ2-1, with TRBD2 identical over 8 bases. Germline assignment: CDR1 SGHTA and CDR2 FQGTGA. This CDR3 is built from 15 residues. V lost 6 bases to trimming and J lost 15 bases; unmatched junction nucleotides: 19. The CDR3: CASSTQPSGSIRLFF. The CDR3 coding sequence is TGTGCCAGCAGTACGCAACCTAGCGGGTCGATTAGGCTGTTCTTC.

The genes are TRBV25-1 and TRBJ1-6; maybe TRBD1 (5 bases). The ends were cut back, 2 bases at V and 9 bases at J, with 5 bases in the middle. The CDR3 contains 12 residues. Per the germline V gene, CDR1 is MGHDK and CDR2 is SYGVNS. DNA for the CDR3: TGTGCCAGCAGTGAACAGGGTTCACCCCTCCACTTT. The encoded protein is CASSEQGSPLHF.

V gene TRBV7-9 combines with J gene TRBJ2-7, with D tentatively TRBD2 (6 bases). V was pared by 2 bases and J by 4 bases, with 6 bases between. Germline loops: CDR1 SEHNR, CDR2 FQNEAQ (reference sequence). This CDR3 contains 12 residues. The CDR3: CASSLSGYEQYF. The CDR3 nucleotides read TGTGCCAGCAGCTTAAGCGGGTACGAGCAGTACTTC.

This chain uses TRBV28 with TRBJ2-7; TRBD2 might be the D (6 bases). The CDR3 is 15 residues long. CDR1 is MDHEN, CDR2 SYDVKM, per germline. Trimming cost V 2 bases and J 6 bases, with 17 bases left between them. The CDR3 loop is CASSLVPPGVGEQYF. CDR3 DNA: TGTGCCAGCAGTTTAGTCCCCCCGGGGGTAGGCGAGCAGTACTTC.

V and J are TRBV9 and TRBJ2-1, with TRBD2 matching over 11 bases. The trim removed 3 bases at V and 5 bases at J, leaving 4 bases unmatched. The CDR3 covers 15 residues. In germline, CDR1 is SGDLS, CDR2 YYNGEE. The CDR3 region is CASSARTSGHNEQFF. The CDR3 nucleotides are TGTGCCAGCAGCGCCCGGACTAGCGGGCACAATGAGCAGTTCTTC.

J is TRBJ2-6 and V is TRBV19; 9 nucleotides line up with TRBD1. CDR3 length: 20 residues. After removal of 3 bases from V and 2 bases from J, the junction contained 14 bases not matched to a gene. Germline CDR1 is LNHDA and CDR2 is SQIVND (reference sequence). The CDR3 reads CASSMGPSYRGLTGANVLTF. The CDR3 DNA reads TGTGCCAGTAGTATGGGACCCTCGTACAGGGGGCTGACTGGGGCCAACGTCCTGACTTTC.

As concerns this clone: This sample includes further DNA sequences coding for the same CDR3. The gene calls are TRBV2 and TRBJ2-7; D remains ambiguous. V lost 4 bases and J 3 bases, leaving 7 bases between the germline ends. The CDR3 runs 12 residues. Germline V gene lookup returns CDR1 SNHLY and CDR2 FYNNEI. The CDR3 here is CASSAGSYEQYF. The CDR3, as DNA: TGTGCCAGCAGTGCCGGCAGCTACGAGCAGTACTTC.

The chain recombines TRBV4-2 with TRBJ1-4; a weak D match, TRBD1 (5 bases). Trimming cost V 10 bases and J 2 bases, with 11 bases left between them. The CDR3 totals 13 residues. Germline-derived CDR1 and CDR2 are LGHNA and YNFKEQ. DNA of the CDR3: TGTGCCACCCAGGGCAGGACTAATGAAAAACTGTTTTTT. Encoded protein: CATQGRTNEKLFF.

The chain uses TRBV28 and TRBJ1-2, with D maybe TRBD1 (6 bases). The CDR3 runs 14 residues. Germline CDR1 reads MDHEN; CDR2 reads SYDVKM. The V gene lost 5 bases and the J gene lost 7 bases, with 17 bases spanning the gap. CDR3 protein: CASSAPGHAFGYTF. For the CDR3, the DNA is TGTGCCAGCAGTGCACCGGGACACGCCTTTGGCTACACCTTC.